Here is one TCR beta chain with its context. Here immunoSEQ multiplex PCR was the method, and the copy in TCRdb shows in-frame clones only, minus some. The data show around 100,000 clones, around nine tenths seen once. The data are from a study of T cell responses to AZD1222 COVID-19 vaccine. This CDR3 region has 14 residues. The germline CDR1 and CDR2 sequences are MDHEN and SYDVKM. Deletions cut 5 bases from V and 0 bases from J, with 7 bases between. The chain is built from TRBV28 and TRBJ2-2; D perhaps matches TRBD1 (5 bases). The origin of this receptor is an adult in good health. The sample in question was peripheral blood, obtained on day 0 of AZD1222 vaccination. The CDR3 reads CASSRGTNTGELFF. The DNA of the CDR3 is TGTGCCAGCAGTAGGGGCACGAACACCGGGGAGCTGTTTTTT.